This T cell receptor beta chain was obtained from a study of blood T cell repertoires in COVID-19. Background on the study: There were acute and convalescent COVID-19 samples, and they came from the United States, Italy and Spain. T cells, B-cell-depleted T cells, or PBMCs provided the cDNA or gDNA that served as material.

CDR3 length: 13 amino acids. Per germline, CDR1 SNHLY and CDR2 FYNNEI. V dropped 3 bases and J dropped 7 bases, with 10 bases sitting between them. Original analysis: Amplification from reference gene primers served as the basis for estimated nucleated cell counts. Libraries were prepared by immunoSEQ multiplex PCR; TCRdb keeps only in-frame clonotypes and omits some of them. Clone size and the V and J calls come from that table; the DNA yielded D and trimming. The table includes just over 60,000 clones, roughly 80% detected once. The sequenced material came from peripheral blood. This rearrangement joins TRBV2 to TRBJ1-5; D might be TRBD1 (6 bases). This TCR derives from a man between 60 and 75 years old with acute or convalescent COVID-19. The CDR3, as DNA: TGTGCCAGCAGTGACCAGGGGAGACAGCCCCAGCATTTT. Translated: CASSDQGRQPQHF.